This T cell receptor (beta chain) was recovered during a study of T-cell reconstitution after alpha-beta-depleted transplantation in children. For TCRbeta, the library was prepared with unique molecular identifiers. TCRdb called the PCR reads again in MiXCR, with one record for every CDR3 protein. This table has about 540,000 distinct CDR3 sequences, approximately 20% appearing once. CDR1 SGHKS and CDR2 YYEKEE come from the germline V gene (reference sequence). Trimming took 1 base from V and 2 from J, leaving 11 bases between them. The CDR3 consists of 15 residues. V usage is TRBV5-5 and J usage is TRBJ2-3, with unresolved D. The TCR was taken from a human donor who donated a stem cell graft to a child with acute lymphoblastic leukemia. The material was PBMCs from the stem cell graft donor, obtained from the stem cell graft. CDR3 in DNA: TGTGCCAGCAGCTTGACACAGCTTCTCACAGATACGCAGTATTTT. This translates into CASSLTQLLTDTQYF.